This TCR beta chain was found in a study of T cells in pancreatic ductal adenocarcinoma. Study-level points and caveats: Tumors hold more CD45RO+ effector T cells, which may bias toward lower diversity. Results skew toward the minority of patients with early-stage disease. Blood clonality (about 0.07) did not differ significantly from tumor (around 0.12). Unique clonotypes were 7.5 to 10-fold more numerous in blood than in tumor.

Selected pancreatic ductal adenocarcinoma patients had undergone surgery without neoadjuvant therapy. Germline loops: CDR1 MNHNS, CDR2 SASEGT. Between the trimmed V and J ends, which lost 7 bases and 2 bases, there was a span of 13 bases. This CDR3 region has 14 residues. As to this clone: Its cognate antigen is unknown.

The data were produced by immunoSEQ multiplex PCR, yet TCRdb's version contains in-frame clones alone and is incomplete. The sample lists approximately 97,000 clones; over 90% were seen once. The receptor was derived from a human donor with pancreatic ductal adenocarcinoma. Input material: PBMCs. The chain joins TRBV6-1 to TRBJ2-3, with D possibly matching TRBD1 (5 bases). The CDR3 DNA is TGTGCCAGCAAGGTCGCAGGGAACACAGATACGCAGTATTTT. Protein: CASKVAGNTDTQYF.